This T cell receptor beta chain was obtained from a study of T cell repertoires in cytomegalovirus infection. Broader study findings: Individuals carrying CMV plus the relevant HLA were identified by cumulative frequency of public TCR beta families.

This CDR3 has 15 residues. Germline V CDR1 and CDR2: MDHEN, SYDVKM. The V and J ends lost 5 bases and 7 bases respectively, with 20 bases between them. Details on this clonotype: What it recognizes is unknown.

TCRdb re-derived calls from the reads in MiXCR, one entry per CDR3 protein. Of 150,000 to 200,000 distinct CDR3 sequences in the sample, roughly a fifth were seen once. The receptor's source is a human donor in good health (CMV status not recorded). Some clones in this sample may be carry-over from other donors' samples. The chain combines TRBV28 with TRBJ2-5, with no clear D. Sequences were obtained from PBMCs. CDR3 sequence: CASSDPPPHGTTQYF. CDR3 DNA: TGTGCCAGCAGTGACCCCCCGCCCCACGGAACGACCCAGTACTTC.